Included here is one T cell receptor beta chain sequence, with context. Its antigen is undetermined. Sequence at one end of the junction differs from germline and may be a read error. These data come from a study of CD4+ T cells in melanoma. Sequencing was performed with immunoSEQ multiplex PCR; in TCRdb, only in-frame clones are kept and a portion is missing. The data show about 8,800 clones, with around 70% seen just once and roughly 24% held by the top ten. Germline V gene lookup returns CDR1 SGHTA and CDR2 FQGNSA. This CDR3 region has 13 residues. Study observations and caveats: In melanoma, neoantigen-specific CD4+ T cells reportedly differed in differentiation state.

The receptor was derived from a human donor with melanoma. This chain joins TRBV7-2 and TRBJ1-2; D gene ambiguous. Sample: cells from a culture (not recorded whether cultured in vitro). CDR3 in amino acids: CASSFLANYGYIF. The CDR3, as DNA: TGTGCCAGCAGTTTTTTGGCTAACTATGGCTACATCTTC.